This entry is about one T cell receptor (beta chain). This record belongs to a study of cytomegalovirus exposure and HLA in healthy donors. Across the study: A later analysis reported the 95 to 150 validation repertoires used the same platform as the 550 to 700 first-cohort repertoires.

The CDR3 extends over 17 amino acids. The J segment lost 4 bases and the V segment lost 0 bases, leaving 9 bases of the junction unmatched. The germline V gene has CDR1 LNHDA and CDR2 SQIVND (reference sequence). Sequencing was performed with immunoSEQ multiplex PCR; in TCRdb, only in-frame clones are kept and a portion is missing. Seen here are approximately 140,000 clones, 80% to 90% observed once, and the top ten hold roughly 3%. The sequenced sample was PBMCs. The clonotype comes from a man between 18 and 29 years old in good health and CMV-seronegative. The rearrangement uses TRBV19 and TRBJ2-1; 7 bases line up with TRBD2. CDR3 region: CASSIDLRENIYNEQFF. Here the CDR3 DNA reads TGTGCCAGTAGTATAGATCTGCGGGAGAATATATACAATGAGCAGTTCTTC.